This is a list of T cell receptor beta chains from one sample in a study of T-cell memory formation after mild COVID-19. TCRdb reprocessed the 5' RACE reads via MiXCR and lists one record per CDR3 protein. The profile covers about 500,000 distinct CDR3 sequences, with 20% appearing a single time and around 13% taken by the ten largest. Sequenced: PBMCs or a T cell subset sorted from them (not recorded which). The receptor set was obtained from an adult woman who had mild COVID-19 (a few samples of this study predate the infection). Cell type and time point are not known. The CDR3 runs from the conserved cysteine through the conserved F or W.

V: TRBV4-2
J: TRBJ2-7
CDR3: CASSQGASLTYEQYF

V: TRBV5-1
J: TRBJ2-7
CDR3: CASSFYTGGGEQYF

V: TRBV11-2
J: TRBJ2-2
CDR3: CASSHTGDWVGELFF

V: TRBV12-3/TRBV12-4
J: TRBJ2-2
CDR3: CASSPGVGQGLAGADTGELFF

V: TRBV12-3/TRBV12-4
J: TRBJ2-2
CDR3: CASSLVRANTGELFF

V: TRBV12-3/TRBV12-4
J: TRBJ1-3
CDR3: CASSPRLELSSGNTIYF

V: TRBV24-1
J: TRBJ2-7
CDR3: CATSDTHRAKQYF

V: TRBV5-1
J: TRBJ2-3
CDR3: CASVLTSGSTDTQYF

V: TRBV5-1
J: TRBJ2-7
CDR3: CASSLQVISYEQYF

V: TRBV5-1
J: TRBJ2-4
CDR3: CASSRGGPKDIQYF

V: TRBV11-2
J: TRBJ2-7
CDR3: CASSLDFAGVYEQYF

V: TRBV7-9
J: TRBJ2-3
CDR3: CASSLGLAGASLADTQYF

V: TRBV25-1
J: TRBJ2-1
CDR3: CASSERILGGGEQFF

V: TRBV6-2/TRBV6-3
J: TRBJ1-2
CDR3: CASTRRDSVYEGYTF

V: TRBV7-8
J: TRBJ1-5
CDR3: CASSMEGTGTNSNQPQHF

V: TRBV5-1
J: TRBJ1-5
CDR3: CASSKDGSSNQPQHF

V: TRBV4-3
J: TRBJ2-1
CDR3: CASSHRTSVDLEEQFF

V: TRBV10-3
J: TRBJ2-7
CDR3: CAPMGDGKTYF

V: TRBV7-8
J: TRBJ2-5
CDR3: CASSLSHERTQETQYF

V: TRBV3-1
J: TRBJ2-7
CDR3: CASSHDHGNYEQYF

V: TRBV7-3
J: TRBJ2-1
CDR3: CASSLGYGSSYNEQFF

V: TRBV6-2/TRBV6-3
J: TRBJ1-2
CDR3: CASSYRDNYGYTF

V: TRBV12-2
J: TRBJ2-1
CDR3: CASRPDPTLAGGLNEQFF

V: TRBV2
J: TRBJ2-7
CDR3: CASSEALGRGEQYF

V: TRBV5-1
J: TRBJ2-1
CDR3: CASSPTGVSYNEQFF

V: TRBV9
J: TRBJ1-3
CDR3: CASSVGGAGNTIYF

V: TRBV12-3/TRBV12-4
J: TRBJ2-2
CDR3: CASSAYSGTGYTGELFF

V: TRBV27
J: TRBJ2-7
CDR3: CASSSNGLAGKVNVYEQYF

V: TRBV27
J: TRBJ2-7
CDR3: CASSFRGGARGYEQYF

V: TRBV12-3/TRBV12-4
J: TRBJ2-3
CDR3: CASSRGIAVKADTQYF

V: TRBV24-1
J: TRBJ2-5
CDR3: CATSGSDRDETQYF

V: TRBV6-5
J: TRBJ1-2
CDR3: CASSYGAGQIGYTF

V: TRBV7-3
J: TRBJ2-1
CDR3: CASSYGLAGGHHEQFF

V: TRBV5-6
J: TRBJ2-5
CDR3: CASSPGQIKETQYF

V: TRBV29-1
J: TRBJ1-1
CDR3: CSADRAEAFF

V: TRBV12-3/TRBV12-4
J: TRBJ1-4
CDR3: CASRETGLYEKLFF

V: TRBV15
J: TRBJ2-5
CDR3: CATSRPPGVTQYF

V: TRBV5-1
J: TRBJ2-5
CDR3: CASSLAPGTGETQYF

V: TRBV2
J: TRBJ1-5
CDR3: CASSRAPPGGNQPQHF

V: TRBV18
J: TRBJ2-3
CDR3: CASSPDRAYTQYF

V: TRBV2
J: TRBJ2-2
CDR3: CASSPNRGPNTGELFF

V: TRBV14
J: TRBJ1-1
CDR3: CASSQVLGGGMDTEAFF

V: TRBV5-1
J: TRBJ2-1
CDR3: CASSLVTSRPYNEQFF

V: TRBV2
J: TRBJ2-7
CDR3: CASSEFVSSGEQYF